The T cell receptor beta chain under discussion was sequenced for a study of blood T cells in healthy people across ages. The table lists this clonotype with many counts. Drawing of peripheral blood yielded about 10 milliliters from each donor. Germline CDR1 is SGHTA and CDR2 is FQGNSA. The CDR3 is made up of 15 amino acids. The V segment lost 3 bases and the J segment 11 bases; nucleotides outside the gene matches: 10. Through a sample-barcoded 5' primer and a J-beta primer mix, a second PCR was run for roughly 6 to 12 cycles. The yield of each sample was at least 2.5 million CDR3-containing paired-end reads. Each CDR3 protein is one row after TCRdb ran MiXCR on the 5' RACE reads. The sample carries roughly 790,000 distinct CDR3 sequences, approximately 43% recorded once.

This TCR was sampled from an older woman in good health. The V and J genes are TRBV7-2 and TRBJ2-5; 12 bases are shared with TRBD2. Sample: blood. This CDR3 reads CASSLRTSGDNEQYF. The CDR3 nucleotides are TGTGCCAGCAGCTTGAGGACTAGCGGGGACAATGAGCAGTACTTC.